Each of the 27 T cell receptor beta chains below was sequenced from the same sample in a study of glioma-infiltrating T cells after dendritic cell vaccination. Time point meaning: after dendritic cell vaccination, including at tumor progression/relapse. Assay used: immunoSEQ multiplex PCR; TCRdb lists only in-frame clones, some missing. The data contain just under 100,000 clones, 75% to 90% of them seen just once; the ten biggest clones take up 5.4%. The sample was blood, taken after dendritic cell vaccination. The receptors originated from a human donor with glioblastoma.

This clone was seen more than once but under ten times. The chain employs TRBV19 and TRBJ2-7; tentatively, D is TRBD1 (5 bases). Germline CDR1 LNHDA, CDR2 SQIVND (reference sequence). The CDR3 spans 15 residues. Trimming removed 3 bases from V and 2 bases from J, with 14 bases in between. The CDR3 loop is CASSIVAGHTYEQYF. The CDR3 DNA is TGTGCCAGTAGTATTGTGGCAGGGCACACCTACGAGCAGTACTTC.

V gene TRBV30 combines with J gene TRBJ2-5; 11 bases align to TRBD2. V lost 5 bases, J lost 4 bases, and 6 bases stayed unmatched. CDR3 length: 14 residues. Germline CDR1 GTSNPN, CDR2 SVGIG (reference sequence). CDR3 sequence (DNA): TGTGCCTGGCGACTAGCGGGGATGCTAGAGACCCAGTACTTC. Translation gives CAWRLAGMLETQYF.

The chain has TRBV5-1 and TRBJ2-1; TRBD1 is a possible D gene (5 bases). The CDR3 runs to 14 residues. Trimming shortened V by 4 bases and J by 9 bases, and 17 bases separated the two germline ends. Germline V gene sequence: CDR1 SGHRS, CDR2 YFSETQ. This CDR3 reads CASSPARSQGEQFF. Written as DNA, the CDR3 is TGCGCCAGCAGCCCTGCCCGGTCGCAGGGTGAGCAGTTCTTC.

The chain is built from TRBV9 and TRBJ1-3; D is perhaps TRBD1 (6 bases). V gave up 3 bases and J gave up 0 bases, with 13 bases separating them. In germline, CDR1 is SGDLS, CDR2 YYNGEE. CDR3 length: 16 amino acids. The CDR3 reads CASSAGGGNSGNTIYF. The CDR3 DNA reads as TGTGCCAGCAGCGCCGGGGGGGGCAACTCTGGAAACACCATATATTTT.

The rearrangement joins TRBV6-1 to TRBJ1-4; D perhaps matches TRBD1 (6 bases). The CDR3 covers 13 residues. Trimming removed 8 bases at V and 4 bases at J, with 11 bases between. The germline V gene has CDR1 MNHNS and CDR2 SASEGT. The chain's CDR3 is CASVGQFNEKLFF. The CDR3 coding sequence is TGTGCCAGCGTAGGACAGTTTAATGAAAAACTGTTTTTT.

This clone was recorded once. The chain joins TRBV6-1 to TRBJ1-2, with D uncertain. The V gene's germline CDR1 is MNHNS and CDR2 SASEGT. The length of the CDR3 is 13 residues. V lost 3 bases to trimming and J lost 2 bases, with 7 bases between them. The DNA of the CDR3 is TGTGCCAGCAGTGATAACGGGAACTATGGCTACACCTTC. The encoded protein is CASSDNGNYGYTF.

This rearrangement joins TRBV4-2 to TRBJ1-2; 7 nucleotides line up with TRBD1. This CDR3 contains 15 residues. J was trimmed by 1 base and V by 0 bases; bases with no gene match: 2. Germline V lookup: CDR1 LGHNA, CDR2 YNFKEQ. CDR3 nucleotide sequence: TGTGCCAGCAGCCAAGACAGGGGGAGTAACTATGGCTACACCTTC. This codes for CASSQDRGSNYGYTF.

V and J are TRBV5-1 and TRBJ1-2; 9 bases align to TRBD1. The CDR3 runs 14 residues. After removal of 4 bases from V and 3 bases from J, the junction contained 4 bases not matched to a gene. Germline V gives CDR1 SGHRS, CDR2 YFSETQ. CDR3 protein: CASSRQGEDYGYTF. The CDR3 nucleotides are TGCGCCAGCAGCCGACAGGGGGAGGACTATGGCTACACCTTC.

V usage is TRBV2 and J usage is TRBJ2-7; 7 bases fit TRBD1. Germline-derived CDR1 and CDR2 are SNHLY and FYNNEI. The CDR3 extends over 15 amino acids. The V segment lost 8 bases and the J segment 1 base; nucleotides outside the gene matches: 11. The chain's CDR3 is CASRPWGTESYEQYF. In DNA form, the CDR3 reads TGTGCCAGCCGGCCGTGGGGGACAGAATCCTACGAGCAGTACTTC. The entire variable domain, with the rest obtained from reference TRBV2 and TRBJ2-7, is as follows: EPEVTQTPSHQVTQMGQEVILRCVPISNHLYFYWYRQILGQKVEFLVSFYNNEISEKSEIFDDQFSVERPDGSNFTLKIRSTKLEDSAMYFCASRPWGTESYEQYFGPGTRLTVT.

V usage is TRBV19 and J usage is TRBJ2-2; D possibly corresponds to TRBD1 (6 bases). Looked up from germline, CDR1 is LNHDA and CDR2 is SQIVND (reference sequence). The CDR3 covers 17 residues. V lost 0 bases and J 6 bases, leaving 17 bases between the germline ends. The CDR3 reads CASSIERLAGVAGELFF. The DNA for the CDR3 is TGTGCCAGTAGTATAGAGCGTTTAGCAGGGGTAGCCGGGGAGCTGTTTTTT. Based on the CDR3 plus reference TRBV19 and TRBJ2-2, the full variable domain is DGGITQSPKYLFRKEGQNVTLSCEQNLNHDAMYWYRQDPGQGLRLIYYSQIVNDFQKGDIAEGYSVSREKKESFPLTVTSAQKNPTAFYLCASSIERLAGVAGELFFGEGSRLTVL.

The chain recombines TRBV18 with TRBJ2-1, with TRBD2 identical over 7 bases. The CDR3 is 15 amino acids. The germline CDR1 and CDR2 sequences are KGHSH and LQKENI. The V gene end was trimmed by 1 base and the J gene end by 7 bases; junction bases not matched to a gene: 7. In DNA, the CDR3 is TGTGCCAGCTCACCACGGGAGGGAGCACGGAATGAGCAGTTCTTC. Translated: CASSPREGARNEQFF.

This sequence joins TRBV4-1 and TRBJ1-1, with D tentatively TRBD1 (5 bases). Between the trimmed V and J ends, which lost 1 base and 8 bases, there was a span of 11 bases. Germline-derived CDR1 and CDR2 are MGHRA and YSYEKL. There are 13 residues in the CDR3. CDR3 residues: CASSQVGAREAFF. CDR3 bases: TGCGCCAGCAGCCAAGTTGGGGCCAGGGAAGCTTTCTTT.

This clone came up many times. J is TRBJ2-4 and V is TRBV19; D is possibly TRBD1 (6 bases). The germline V gene has CDR1 LNHDA and CDR2 SQIVND (reference sequence). Trimming removed 4 bases from V and 0 bases from J, with 10 bases in between. The CDR3 is 15 residues long. CDR3 sequence (DNA): TGTGCCAGTAGTAGAGACAGGCTAGCCAAAAACATTCAGTACTTC. It translates to CASSRDRLAKNIQYF. Looking up the rest from reference TRBV19 and TRBJ2-4 gives the full variable domain: DGGITQSPKYLFRKEGQNVTLSCEQNLNHDAMYWYRQDPGQGLRLIYYSQIVNDFQKGDIAEGYSVSREKKESFPLTVTSAQKNPTAFYLCASSRDRLAKNIQYFGAGTRLSVL.

The chain has TRBV19 and TRBJ1-5, with 7 bases that match TRBD1. The CDR3 consists of 15 residues. Germline assignment: CDR1 LNHDA and CDR2 SQIVND (reference sequence). V trimming: 3 bases; J trimming: 7 bases; junction bases outside the gene matches: 9. This chain's CDR3 is CASSIFHRGSQPQHF. The CDR3 DNA is TGTGCCAGTAGTATCTTTCACAGGGGTTCCCAGCCCCAGCATTTT.

J is TRBJ2-3 and V is TRBV5-1; D is unclear. The CDR3 contains 14 residues. The germline gives CDR1 SGHRS, CDR2 YFSETQ. The V end was cut by 0 bases, the J end by 4 bases, with 9 bases between. As DNA, the CDR3 is TGCGCCAGCAGCTTGGTCCCGGGTGCAGATACGCAGTATTTT. It yields the protein CASSLVPGADTQYF.

V is TRBV7-9 and J is TRBJ1-2, with D perhaps TRBD1 (5 bases). V was cut by 1 base and J by 8 bases, with 20 bases left in between. The CDR3 spans 16 residues. Germline-derived CDR1 and CDR2 are SEHNR and FQNEAQ (reference sequence). The CDR3 here is CASSLGSPGLAIGYTF. The CDR3 region has the DNA TGTGCCAGCAGCTTAGGATCCCCAGGGTTGGCTATCGGCTACACCTTC.

This chain connects TRBV10-1 to TRBJ2-3; no firm D call. This CDR3 is 14 amino acids long. With 6 bases removed from V and 2 bases from J, the gap between germline ends came to 12 bases. Germline V gene data show CDR1 as WNHNN and CDR2 as SYGVQD (reference sequence). CDR3 sequence (DNA): TGCGCCAGCAGACCGACACGAAACACAGATACGCAGTATTTT. The encoded protein is CASRPTRNTDTQYF.

V and J are TRBV5-1 and TRBJ2-5; 8 nucleotides agree with TRBD1. After removal of 4 bases from V and 0 bases from J, the junction contained 2 bases not matched to a gene. The CDR3 totals 14 residues. Germline-derived CDR1 and CDR2 are SGHRS and YFSETQ. CDR3 region: CASSAGGNQETQYF. The CDR3 DNA reads as TGCGCCAGCAGCGCAGGGGGCAACCAAGAGACCCAGTACTTC.

V usage is TRBV5-1 and J usage is TRBJ2-5, with a possible D match to TRBD2 (5 bases). V was cut by 5 bases and J by 2 bases, with 10 bases left in between. Germline CDR1 reads SGHRS; CDR2 reads YFSETQ. The CDR3 consists of 13 residues. The CDR3 region is CASSGGFQETQYF. CDR3 nucleotide sequence: TGCGCCAGCAGTGGCGGGTTTCAAGAGACCCAGTACTTC. Drawing the rest from reference TRBV5-1 and TRBJ2-5, the complete variable domain is KAGVTQTPRYLIKTRGQQVTLSCSPISGHRSVSWYQQTPGQGLQFLFEYFSETQRNKGNFPGRFSGRQFSNSRSEMNVSTLELGDSALYLCASSGGFQETQYFGPGTRLLVL.

The rearrangement uses TRBV19 and TRBJ1-1; weak D call: TRBD1 (5 bases). Between the trimmed V and J ends, which lost 8 bases and 10 bases, there was a span of 17 bases. The CDR3 totals 12 residues. Per the germline V gene, CDR1 is LNHDA and CDR2 is SQIVND (reference sequence). CDR3 in DNA: TGTGCCAGTGGAAAAGTAGGGGTAGGAGCTTTCTTT. This codes for CASGKVGVGAFF.

The J gene is TRBJ1-1, the V gene TRBV19; 7 bases line up with TRBD1. Trimming cost V 6 bases and J 4 bases; bases outside gene matches: 5. Germline V gene sequence: CDR1 LNHDA, CDR2 SQIVND (reference sequence). This CDR3 contains 13 residues. The CDR3 is CASRDRSGTEAFF. In DNA form, the CDR3 reads TGTGCCAGTAGGGACAGGTCGGGCACTGAAGCTTTCTTT.

This clone was detected only a few times. The rearrangement joins TRBV18 to TRBJ2-7; 7 bases map to TRBD1. After removal of 3 bases from V and 3 bases from J, the junction contained 8 bases not matched to a gene. The germline gives CDR1 KGHSH, CDR2 LQKENI. The CDR3 has 15 residues. The CDR3 nucleotides read TGTGCCAGCTCACCCCCGACAGGGCGCTTCTACGAGCAGTACTTC. Translating gives CASSPPTGRFYEQYF.

Only one count was recorded for this clone. The chain uses TRBV1 and TRBJ1-2; the table assigns TRBD1, which was not confirmed against the DNA. TRBV1 is classified as a pseudogene. The CDR3 has 13 amino acids. CDR3 DNA: TGCACCACGTCGAAGGGGCTAAACTATGGCTACACCTTC. Its protein is CTTSKGLNYGYTF.

The J gene is TRBJ1-2, the V gene TRBV19; no clear D gene. Germline V gives CDR1 LNHDA, CDR2 SQIVND (reference sequence). This CDR3 comprises 14 residues. Trimming took 0 bases from V and 9 from J, leaving 14 bases between them. CDR3 in amino acids: CASSIETWSDRYTF. The CDR3 coding sequence is TGTGCCAGTAGTATAGAAACGTGGTCAGATCGCTACACCTTC.

A note on this clone: The junction and the germline gene differ at one end; a read error may be behind it. This chain connects TRBV30 to TRBJ1-4; D is ambiguous. The CDR3 loop spans 11 amino acids. The V gene's germline CDR1 is GTSNPN and CDR2 SVGIG (reference sequence). The chain's CDR3 is CAWRTPTVAIF. The CDR3 coding sequence is TGTGCCTGGAGGACCCCCACAGTTGCGATATTT.

In this sample, this clone turned up a few times. The chain recombines TRBV5-1 with TRBJ2-2, with TRBD2 matching 12 bases. Germline CDR1 is SGHRS and CDR2 is YFSETQ. V lost 7 bases, J lost 0 bases, and 10 bases stayed unmatched. The CDR3 spans 18 residues. CDR3 sequence (DNA): TGCGCCAGCGGATCTAGGACTAGCGGGACCCCGAACACCGGGGAGCTGTTTTTT. This gives the protein CASGSRTSGTPNTGELFF.

This clone appeared once. Other DNA sequences within the sample encode an identical CDR3. This chain connects TRBV5-1 to TRBJ2-7; tentatively, D is TRBD2 (5 bases). Germline CDR1 reads SGHRS; CDR2 reads YFSETQ. V lost 4 bases and J 4 bases, leaving 18 bases between the germline ends. The CDR3 consists of 15 residues. The CDR3 region is CASSLVSGFQYEQYF. CDR3 DNA: TGCGCCAGCAGCCTGGTTTCGGGGTTCCAGTACGAGCAGTACTTC.